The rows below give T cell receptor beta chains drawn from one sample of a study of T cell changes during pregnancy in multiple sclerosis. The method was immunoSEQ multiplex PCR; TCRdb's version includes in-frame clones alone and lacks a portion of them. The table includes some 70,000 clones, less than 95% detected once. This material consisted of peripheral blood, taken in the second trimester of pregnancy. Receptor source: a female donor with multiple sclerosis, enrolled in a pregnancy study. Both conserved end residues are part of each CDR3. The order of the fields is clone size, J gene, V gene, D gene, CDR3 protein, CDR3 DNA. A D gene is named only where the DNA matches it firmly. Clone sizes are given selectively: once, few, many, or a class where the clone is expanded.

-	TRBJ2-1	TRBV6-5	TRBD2	CASSYSTTSVYNEQFF	TGTGCCAGCAGTTACTCGACGACTAGCGTCTATAATGAGCAGTTCTTC
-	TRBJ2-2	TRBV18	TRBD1	CASSATGQSPTGELFF	TGTGCCAGCTCCGCAACGGGACAGAGCCCTACCGGGGAGCTGTTTTTT
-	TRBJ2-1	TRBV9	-	CASSVGTAQQFF	TGTGCCAGCAGCGTAGGGACAGCTCAGCAGTTCTTC
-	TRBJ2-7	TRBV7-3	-	CASSATAGGYEQYF	TGTGCCAGCAGCGCCACGGCAGGGGGGTACGAGCAGTACTTC
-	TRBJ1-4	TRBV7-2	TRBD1	CASSTRQGWEKLFF	TGTGCCAGCAGCACGCGACAGGGGTGGGAAAAACTGTTTTTT
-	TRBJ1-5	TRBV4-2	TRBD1	CASSQGATGGYQPQHF	TGTGCCAGCAGCCAAGGGGCAACAGGGGGTTACCAGCCCCAGCATTTT
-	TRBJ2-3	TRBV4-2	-	CASSHRVTDTQYF	TGTGCCAGCAGCCACAGGGTCACAGATACGCAGTATTTT
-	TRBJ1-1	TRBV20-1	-	CSARRGAEAFF	TGCAGTGCTAGAAGGGGCGCTGAAGCTTTCTTT
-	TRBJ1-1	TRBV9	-	CASSLAQNTEAFF	TGTGCCAGCAGCCTGGCCCAAAACACTGAAGCTTTCTTT
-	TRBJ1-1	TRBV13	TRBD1	CASSTGEDTEAFF	TGTGCCAGCAGTACAGGGGAGGACACTGAAGCTTTCTTT
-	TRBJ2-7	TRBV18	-	CASTTTANYEQYF	TGTGCCAGCACTACCACTGCGAACTACGAGCAGTACTTC
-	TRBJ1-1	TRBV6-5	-	CASSYSGRGNTEAFF	TGTGCCAGCAGTTACTCTGGCAGGGGGAACACTGAAGCTTTCTTT
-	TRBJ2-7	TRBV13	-	CASRRVGIEQYF	TGTGCCAGCCGCAGGGTAGGCATCGAGCAGTACTTC
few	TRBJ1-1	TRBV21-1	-	CASSGQEGPNTEAFF	TGTGCCAGCAGCGGCCAGGAGGGGCCGAACACTGAAGCTTTCTTT
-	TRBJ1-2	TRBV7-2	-	CASSHSVGGANYGYTF	TGTGCCAGCAGCCACAGTGTCGGGGGGGCTAACTATGGCTACACCTTC
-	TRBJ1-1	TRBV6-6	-	CASSLNRAAFPTEAFF	TGTGCCAGCAGTTTGAACAGGGCCGCTTTCCCCACTGAAGCTTTCTTT
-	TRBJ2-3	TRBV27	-	CASIQSWSRGDTQYF	TGTGCCAGCATCCAATCGTGGTCGCGTGGAGATACGCAGTATTTT
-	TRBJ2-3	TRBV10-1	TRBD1	CASRTGTDTQYF	TGCGCCAGCCGGACAGGGACAGATACGCAGTATTTT
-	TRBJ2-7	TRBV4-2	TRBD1	CASRAFFGQGQYEQYF	TGTGCCAGCAGAGCTTTTTTTGGACAGGGTCAATACGAGCAGTACTTC
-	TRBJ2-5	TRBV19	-	CASRAAGPEETQYF	TGTGCCAGTAGAGCAGCGGGCCCGGAAGAGACCCAGTACTTC
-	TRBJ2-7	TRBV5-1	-	CASSRDRTASYEQYF	TGCGCCAGCAGCCGAGACAGGACAGCCTCCTACGAGCAGTACTTC
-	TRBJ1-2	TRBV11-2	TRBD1	CASSLGGQGADYGYTF	TGTGCCAGCAGCTTAGGGGGACAGGGGGCAGACTATGGCTACACCTTC
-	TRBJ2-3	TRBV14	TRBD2	CASSPQSGGGPLTQYF	TGTGCCAGCAGCCCGCAATCGGGCGGGGGGCCTCTTACGCAGTATTTT
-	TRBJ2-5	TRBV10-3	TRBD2	CASRASGGLTETQYF	TGTGCCTCGCGAGCTAGCGGGGGGTTAACAGAGACCCAGTACTTC
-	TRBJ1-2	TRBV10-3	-	CAISEDRSGRYTF	TGTGCCATCAGTGAGGACAGGTCGGGGCGGTACACCTTC
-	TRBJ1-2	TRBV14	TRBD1	CASSQVRTGAYGYTF	TGTGCCAGCAGCCAAGTACGGACAGGGGCCTATGGCTACACCTTC
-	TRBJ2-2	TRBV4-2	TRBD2	CASSKAGPGGTGNTGELFF	TGTGCCAGCAGTAAGGCCGGACCGGGGGGGACCGGGAACACCGGGGAGCTGTTTTTT
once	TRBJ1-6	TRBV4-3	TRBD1	CASSQALVTGDRALHF	TGCGCCAGCAGCCAAGCCCTTGTGACAGGGGATCGGGCCCTCCACTTT
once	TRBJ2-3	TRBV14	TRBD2	CASSQGSGGIADTQYF	TGTGCCAGCAGCCAAGGTAGCGGGGGAATTGCAGATACGCAGTATTTT
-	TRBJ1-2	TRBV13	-	CASSLGRTVSHGYTF	TGTGCCAGCAGCTTAGGACGGACAGTCTCCCATGGCTACACCTTC
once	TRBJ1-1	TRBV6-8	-	CASINDRYCGGAFF	TGTGCCAGCATTAACGACAGGTACTGCGGTGGGGCTTTCTTT
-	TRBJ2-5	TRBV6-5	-	CASSYSSGGGETQYF	TGTGCCAGCAGTTACTCCTCGGGGGGCGGAGAGACCCAGTACTTC
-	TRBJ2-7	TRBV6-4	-	CASSPSGVTEQYF	TGTGCCAGCAGTCCGAGCGGAGTTACCGAGCAGTACTTC
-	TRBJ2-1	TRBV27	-	CASSLKDTPTYNEQFF	TGTGCCAGCAGTTTGAAGGACACTCCCACCTACAATGAGCAGTTCTTC
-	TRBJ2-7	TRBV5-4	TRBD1	CASSDRDSYEQYF	TGTGCCAGCAGCGACAGGGATTCCTACGAGCAGTACTTC
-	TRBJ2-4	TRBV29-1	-	CSVEADSGSYF	TGCAGCGTTGAAGCAGATAGCGGATCCTACTTC
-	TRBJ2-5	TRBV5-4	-	CASSLRGTGFQETQYF	TGTGCCAGCAGCTTGCGGGGGACGGGGTTCCAAGAGACCCAGTACTTC
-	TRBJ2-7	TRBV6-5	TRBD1	CASSYASTGTSYEQYF	TGTGCCAGCAGCTACGCATCGACAGGGACAAGCTACGAGCAGTACTTC
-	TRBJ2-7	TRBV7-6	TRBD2	CASSFDPSGTFEQYF	TGTGCCAGCAGCTTCGATCCTAGCGGAACCTTCGAGCAGTACTTC
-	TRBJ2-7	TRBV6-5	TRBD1	CASSYSSRGHLEQYF	TGTGCCAGCAGTTACTCAAGCAGGGGGCACCTCGAGCAGTACTTC
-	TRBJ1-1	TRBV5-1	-	CASSLGGLEAFF	TGCGCCAGCAGCTTGGGCGGGCTTGAAGCTTTCTTT